This T cell receptor (beta chain) is drawn from a study of cytomegalovirus exposure and HLA in healthy donors. Study outcomes and limitations: Reported findings show TCR beta sequences accurately forecast HLA-A and HLA-B alleles in most subjects. Researchers counted 150 to 200 TCR beta chains as cytomegalovirus-associated.

On this clone itself: Its antigen remains unidentified.

CDR3 length equals 14 residues. The germline V gene encodes CDR1 SGHVS and CDR2 FQNEAQ. The V and J ends lost 4 bases and 6 bases respectively, with 13 bases between them. In the PCR, 60 Vbeta and 13 Jbeta primers were used. Per the original methods: Around 10 million shared chains were among 65 million to 85 million unique TCR beta chains counted in a later analysis. Libraries were prepared by immunoSEQ multiplex PCR; TCRdb keeps only in-frame clonotypes and omits some of them. That table gives V, J and clone size, and the DNA gave D and trimming. In the table there are 80,000 to 100,000 clones, about 80% of which are singletons.

The sequencing input was PBMCs. The V call is TRBV7-8, the J call TRBJ1-5; D perhaps matches TRBD1 (6 bases). This TCR was recovered from a man aged 30 to 45 in good health and CMV-seronegative. The CDR3 nucleotides are TGTGCCAGCAGCTCGAGGGGGGGAAGTCAGCCCCAGCATTTT. Amino acid sequence: CASSSRGGSQPQHF.